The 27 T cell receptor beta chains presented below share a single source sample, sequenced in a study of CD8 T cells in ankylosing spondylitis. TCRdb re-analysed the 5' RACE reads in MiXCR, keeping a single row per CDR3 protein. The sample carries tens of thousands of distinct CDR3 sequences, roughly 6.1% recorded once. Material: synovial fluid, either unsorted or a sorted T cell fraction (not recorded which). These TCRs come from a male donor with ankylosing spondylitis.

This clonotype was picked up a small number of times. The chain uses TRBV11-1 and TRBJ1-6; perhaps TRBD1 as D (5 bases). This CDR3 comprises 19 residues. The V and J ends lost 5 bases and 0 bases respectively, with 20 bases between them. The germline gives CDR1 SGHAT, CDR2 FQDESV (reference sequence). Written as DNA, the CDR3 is TGTGCCAGCAGCGGGGGGGACGTTTCTACGAGCTCCTATAATTCACCCCTCCACTTT. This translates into CASSGGDVSTSSYNSPLHF.

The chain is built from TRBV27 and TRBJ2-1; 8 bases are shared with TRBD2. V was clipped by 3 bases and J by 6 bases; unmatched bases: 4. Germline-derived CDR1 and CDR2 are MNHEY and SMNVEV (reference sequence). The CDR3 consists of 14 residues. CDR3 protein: CASSFGRASNEQFF. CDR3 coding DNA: TGTGCCAGCAGTTTCGGGAGGGCGTCCAATGAGCAGTTCTTC.

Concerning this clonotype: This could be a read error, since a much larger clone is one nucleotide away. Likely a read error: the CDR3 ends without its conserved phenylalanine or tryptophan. This CDR3 is CASSGLAGVMNTQYV. CDR3 DNA sequence: TGTGCCAGCAGCGGACTAGCGGGAGTGATGAATACGCAGTATGTT. The J gene is TRBJ2-3, the V gene TRBV9, with 12 bases identical to TRBD2. J was trimmed by 7 bases and V by 3 bases; bases with no gene match: 6. CDR1 and CDR2 (germline): SGDLS, YYNGEE. This CDR3 contains 15 residues.

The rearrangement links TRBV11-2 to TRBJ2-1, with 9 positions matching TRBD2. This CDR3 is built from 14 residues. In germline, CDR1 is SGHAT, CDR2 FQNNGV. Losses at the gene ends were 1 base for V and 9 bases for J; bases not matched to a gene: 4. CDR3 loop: CASSLGTSVGEQFF. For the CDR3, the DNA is TGTGCCAGCAGCTTAGGGACTAGCGTCGGTGAGCAGTTCTTC.

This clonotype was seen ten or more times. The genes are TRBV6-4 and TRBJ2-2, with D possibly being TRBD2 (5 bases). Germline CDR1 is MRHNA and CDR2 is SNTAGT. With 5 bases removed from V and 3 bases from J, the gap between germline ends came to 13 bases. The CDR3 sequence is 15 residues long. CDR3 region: CASSRSGLDTGELFF. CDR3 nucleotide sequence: TGTGCCAGCAGTCGGTCGGGATTGGACACCGGGGAGCTGTTTTTT.

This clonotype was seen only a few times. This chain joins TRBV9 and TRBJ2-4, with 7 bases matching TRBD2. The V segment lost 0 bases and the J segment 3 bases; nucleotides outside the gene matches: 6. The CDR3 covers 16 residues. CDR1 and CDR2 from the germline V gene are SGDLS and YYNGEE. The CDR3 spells CASSVDPGRGKNIQYF. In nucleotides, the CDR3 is TGTGCCAGCAGCGTAGACCCGGGGAGGGGCAAAAACATTCAGTACTTC.

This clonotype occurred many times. The CDR3 sequence is CASRGLGQGSVEQFF. The CDR3 DNA is TGTGCCAGCAGGGGTTTAGGACAGGGGAGTGTTGAGCAGTTCTTC. The chain uses TRBV4-2 and TRBJ2-1; the match to TRBD1 covers 9 bases. There are 15 residues in the CDR3. Germline V gene sequence: CDR1 LGHNA, CDR2 YNFKEQ. With V trimmed by 6 bases and J by 9 bases, 12 bases remained unmatched.

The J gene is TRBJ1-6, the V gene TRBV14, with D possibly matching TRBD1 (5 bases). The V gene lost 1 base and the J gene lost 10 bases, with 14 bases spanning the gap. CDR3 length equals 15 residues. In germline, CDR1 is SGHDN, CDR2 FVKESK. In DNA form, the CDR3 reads TGTGCCAGCAGCCAAGTCCCTGGGGGAGGCTCACCCCTCCACTTT. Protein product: CASSQVPGGGSPLHF.

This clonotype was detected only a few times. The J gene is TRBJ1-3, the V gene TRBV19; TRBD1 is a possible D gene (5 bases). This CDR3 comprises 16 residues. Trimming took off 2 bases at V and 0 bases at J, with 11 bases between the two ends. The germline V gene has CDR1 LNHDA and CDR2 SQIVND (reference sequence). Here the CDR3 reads CASSILPDISGNTIYF. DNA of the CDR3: TGTGCCAGTAGTATACTCCCGGACATCTCTGGAAACACCATATATTTT.

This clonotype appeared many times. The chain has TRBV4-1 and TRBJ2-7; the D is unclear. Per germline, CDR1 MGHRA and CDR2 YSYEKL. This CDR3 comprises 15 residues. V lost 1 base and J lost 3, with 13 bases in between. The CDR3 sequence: CASSQGPLRSYEQYF. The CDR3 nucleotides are TGCGCCAGCAGCCAAGGCCCTTTGCGGAGCTACGAGCAGTACTTC.

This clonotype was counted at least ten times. Here the CDR3 reads CASSYSSDAGPKNIQYF. For the CDR3, the DNA is TGTGCCAGCAGTTACTCGTCCGACGCCGGTCCCAAAAACATTCAGTACTTC. The V call is TRBV6-5, the J call TRBJ2-4; the D is unclear. This CDR3 comprises 17 residues. Germline V CDR1 and CDR2: MNHEY, SVGAGI. V lost 0 bases and J 2 bases, leaving 14 bases between the germline ends.

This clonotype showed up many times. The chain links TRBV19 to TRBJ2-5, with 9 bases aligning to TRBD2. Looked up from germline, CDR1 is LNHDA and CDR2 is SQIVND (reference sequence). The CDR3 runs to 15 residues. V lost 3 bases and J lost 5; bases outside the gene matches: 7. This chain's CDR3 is CASSIGGRARETQYF. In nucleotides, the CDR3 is TGTGCCAGTAGTATCGGCGGGAGGGCCAGGGAGACCCAGTACTTC. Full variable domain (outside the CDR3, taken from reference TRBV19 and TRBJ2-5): DGGITQSPKYLFRKEGQNVTLSCEQNLNHDAMYWYRQDPGQGLRLIYYSQIVNDFQKGDIAEGYSVSREKKESFPLTVTSAQKNPTAFYLCASSIGGRARETQYFGPGTRLLVL.

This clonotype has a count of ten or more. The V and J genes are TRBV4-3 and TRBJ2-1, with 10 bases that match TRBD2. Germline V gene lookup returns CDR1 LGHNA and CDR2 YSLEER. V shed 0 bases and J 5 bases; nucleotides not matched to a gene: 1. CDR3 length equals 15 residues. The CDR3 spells CASSQDLAGDNEQFF. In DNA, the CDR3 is TGCGCCAGCAGCCAAGACCTAGCGGGGGACAATGAGCAGTTCTTC.

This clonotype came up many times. The CDR3 DNA follows: TGTGCCACCAGCTCACTAGCGGGAGGGATACACTCCTACGAGCAGTACTTC. Protein sequence: CATSSLAGGIHSYEQYF. This chain links TRBV15 with TRBJ2-7, with 13 positions matching TRBD2. This CDR3 has 17 residues. Trimming took 5 bases from V and 0 from J; bases not matched to a gene: 7. From germline, CDR1 is LNHNV and CDR2 YYDKDF (reference sequence).

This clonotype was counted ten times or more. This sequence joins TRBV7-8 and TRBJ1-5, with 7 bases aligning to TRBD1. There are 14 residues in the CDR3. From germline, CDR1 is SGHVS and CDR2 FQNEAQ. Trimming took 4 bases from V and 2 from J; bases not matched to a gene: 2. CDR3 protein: CASSSGQRNQPQHF. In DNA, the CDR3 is TGTGCCAGCAGCTCGGGACAGCGCAATCAGCCCCAGCATTTT. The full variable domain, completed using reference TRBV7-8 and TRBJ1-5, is GAGVSQSPRYKVAKRGQDVALRCDPISGHVSLFWYQQALGQGPEFLTYFQNEAQLDKSGLPSDRFFAERPEGSVSTLKIQRTQQEDSAVYLCASSSGQRNQPQHFGDGTRLSIL.

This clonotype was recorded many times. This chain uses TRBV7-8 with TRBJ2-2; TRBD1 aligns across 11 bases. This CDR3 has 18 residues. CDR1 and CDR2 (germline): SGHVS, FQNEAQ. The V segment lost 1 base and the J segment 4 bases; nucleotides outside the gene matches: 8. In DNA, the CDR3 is TGTGCCAGCAGCTTAGTGCGAGGACAGGGGGCGATCACCGGGGAGCTGTTTTTT. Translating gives CASSLVRGQGAITGELFF.

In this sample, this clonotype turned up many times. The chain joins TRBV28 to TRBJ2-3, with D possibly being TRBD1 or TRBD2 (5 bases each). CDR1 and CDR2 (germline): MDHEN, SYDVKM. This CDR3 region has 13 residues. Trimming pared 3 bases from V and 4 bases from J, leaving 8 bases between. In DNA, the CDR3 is TGTGCCAGCAGTTTTGGGGGAGCAGATACGCAGTATTTT. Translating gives CASSFGGADTQYF.

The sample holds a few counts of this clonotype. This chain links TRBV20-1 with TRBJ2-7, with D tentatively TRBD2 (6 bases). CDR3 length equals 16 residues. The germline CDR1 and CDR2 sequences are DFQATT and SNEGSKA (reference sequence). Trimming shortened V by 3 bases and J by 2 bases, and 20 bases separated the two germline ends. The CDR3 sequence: CSARWEAESRAYEQYF. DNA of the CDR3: TGCAGTGCTAGGTGGGAGGCCGAGAGCCGGGCCTACGAGCAGTACTTC.

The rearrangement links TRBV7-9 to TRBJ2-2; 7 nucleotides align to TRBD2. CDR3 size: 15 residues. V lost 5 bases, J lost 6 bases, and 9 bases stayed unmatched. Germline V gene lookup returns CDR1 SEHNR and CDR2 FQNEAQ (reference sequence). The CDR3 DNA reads TGTGCCAGCAGCGTACTAGCGAGTGGCCCCGGGGAGCTGTTTTTT. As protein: CASSVLASGPGELFF.

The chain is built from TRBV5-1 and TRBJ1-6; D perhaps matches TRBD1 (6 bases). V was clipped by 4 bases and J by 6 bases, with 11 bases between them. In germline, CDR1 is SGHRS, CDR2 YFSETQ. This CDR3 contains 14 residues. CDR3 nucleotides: TGCGCCAGCAGCGACGGACAGATTAATTCACCCCTCCACTTT. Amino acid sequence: CASSDGQINSPLHF.

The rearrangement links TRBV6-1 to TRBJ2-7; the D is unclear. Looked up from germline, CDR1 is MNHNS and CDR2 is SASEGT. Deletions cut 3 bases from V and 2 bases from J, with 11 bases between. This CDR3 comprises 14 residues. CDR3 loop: CASSDRLPPYEQYF. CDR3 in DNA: TGTGCCAGCAGTGACCGCCTCCCGCCCTACGAGCAGTACTTC.

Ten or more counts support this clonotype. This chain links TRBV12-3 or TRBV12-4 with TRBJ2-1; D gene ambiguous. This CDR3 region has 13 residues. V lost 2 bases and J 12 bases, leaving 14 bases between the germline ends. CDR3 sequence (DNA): TGTGCCAGCAGTTTAAGCCTCCGCCAAGGGCAGTTCTTC. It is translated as CASSLSLRQGQFF.

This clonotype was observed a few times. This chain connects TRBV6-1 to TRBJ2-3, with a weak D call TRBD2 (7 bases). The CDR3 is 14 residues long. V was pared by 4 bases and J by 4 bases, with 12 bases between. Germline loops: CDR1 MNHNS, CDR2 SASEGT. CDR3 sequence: CASSVGGPADTQYF. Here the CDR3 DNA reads TGTGCCAGCAGTGTGGGGGGGCCTGCAGATACGCAGTATTTT.

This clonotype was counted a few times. The CDR3 sequence: CASSQRGRATNEKLFF. The CDR3 nucleotides are TGCGCCAGCAGTCAAAGGGGGCGAGCAACTAATGAAAAACTGTTTTTT. The gene calls are TRBV23-1 and TRBJ1-4; 7 positions match TRBD1. TRBV23-1 is an ORF, and what it does is uncertain. The CDR3 covers 16 residues. With 2 bases clipped from V and 0 bases from J, the junction kept 3 bases outside the gene matches.

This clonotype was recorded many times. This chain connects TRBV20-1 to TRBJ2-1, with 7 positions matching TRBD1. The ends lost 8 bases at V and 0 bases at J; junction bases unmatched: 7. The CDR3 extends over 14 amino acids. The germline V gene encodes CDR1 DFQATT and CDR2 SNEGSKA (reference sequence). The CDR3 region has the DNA TGCAGTCCCCGGGACAGCCGCTCCTACAATGAGCAGTTCTTC. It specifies CSPRDSRSYNEQFF.

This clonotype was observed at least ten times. CDR3 in DNA: TGTGCCAGCAGCAGGCACAGGGTACGGGAAAAACTGTTTTTT. Amino acid sequence: CASSRHRVREKLFF. J is TRBJ1-4 and V is TRBV5-6; maybe TRBD1 (6 bases). The V and J ends lost 4 bases and 8 bases respectively, with 15 bases between them. This CDR3 region has 14 residues. The germline V gene encodes CDR1 SGHDT and CDR2 YYEEEE.

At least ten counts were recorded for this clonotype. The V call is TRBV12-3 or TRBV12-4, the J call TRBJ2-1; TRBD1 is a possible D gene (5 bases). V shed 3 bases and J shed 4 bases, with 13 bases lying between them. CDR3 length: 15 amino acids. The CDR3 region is CASSFGQGGYNEQFF. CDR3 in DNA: TGTGCCAGCAGTTTCGGGCAGGGCGGTTACAATGAGCAGTTCTTC.